The 19 T cell receptor beta chains reported below all come from one sample, sequenced in a study of blood T cell repertoires in COVID-19. TCRdb's table, derived via immunoSEQ multiplex PCR, lists solely in-frame clones and lacks some. The profile shows 90,000 to 150,000 clones, 70% to 90% of them singletons. The sample was peripheral blood. The receptor source for this set is a man aged 65-85 years who had recovered from COVID-19.

This clone was detected only once. One end of the junction does not line up with germline, which may come from a read error. This chain uses TRBV7-3 with TRBJ1-2; 7 positions match TRBD1. Germline CDR1 SGHTA, CDR2 FQGTGA. There are 13 residues in the CDR3. The CDR3 protein is CASSLTGQGTVAF. In nucleotides, the CDR3 is TGTGCCAGCAGCTTAACGGGGCAGGGGACAGTGGCCTTC. The variable domain in full, completed from reference TRBV7-3 and TRBJ1-2, reads GAGVSQTPSNKVTEKGKYVELRCDPISGHTALYWYRQSLGQGPEFLIYFQGTGAADDSGLPNDRFFAVRPEGSVSTLKIQRTERGDSAVYLCASSLTGQGTVAFGSGTRLTVV.

V gene TRBV5-4 combines with J gene TRBJ2-7; 13 nucleotides align to TRBD2. V lost 4 bases and J lost 2; bases outside the gene matches: 6. Germline V lookup: CDR1 SGHNT, CDR2 YYREEE (reference sequence). CDR3 length equals 16 residues. For the CDR3, the DNA is TGTGCCAGCAGCGTAGGGACTAGCGGGATAACCTACGAGCAGTACTTC. It translates to CASSVGTSGITYEQYF.

The J gene is TRBJ1-1, the V gene TRBV4-2; maybe TRBD1 (5 bases). Trimming pared 5 bases from V and 1 base from J, leaving 8 bases between. The CDR3 extends over 13 amino acids. Germline CDR1 is LGHNA and CDR2 is YNFKEQ. CDR3 amino acids: CASSSQGNTEAFF. The CDR3 DNA sequence: TGTGCCAGCAGCTCCCAGGGGAACACTGAAGCTTTCTTT.

The chain employs TRBV30 and TRBJ1-1, with a weak D call TRBD1 (6 bases). This CDR3 region has 11 residues. V was clipped by 2 bases and J by 7 bases, with 8 bases between them. Germline loops: CDR1 GTSNPN, CDR2 SVGIG (reference sequence). The CDR3 sequence: CAWSSGVEAFF. As DNA, the CDR3 is TGTGCCTGGAGTTCAGGGGTTGAAGCTTTCTTT.

In DNA form, the CDR3 reads TGTGCCACCAGTGATCCCCGGACAGGGGGGCACAATGAGCAGTTCTTC. Amino acids: CATSDPRTGGHNEQFF. The J gene is TRBJ2-1, the V gene TRBV24-1, with 10 nucleotides matching TRBD1. There are 16 residues in the CDR3. Germline V gives CDR1 KGHDR, CDR2 SFDVKD. V shed 3 bases and J 5 bases; nucleotides not matched to a gene: 6.

In its sample, this clone was seen once. The chain combines TRBV19 with TRBJ1-5; 7 positions agree with TRBD1. Germline lookup yields CDR1 LNHDA and CDR2 SQIVND (reference sequence). Trimming took 0 bases from V and 6 from J; bases not matched to a gene: 5. This CDR3 is built from 15 residues. The CDR3 loop is CASSIDRGSGQPQHF. The CDR3 DNA reads as TGTGCCAGTAGTATAGACAGGGGGTCCGGTCAGCCCCAGCATTTT.

This clone turned up a few times. This chain connects TRBV7-7 to TRBJ2-1; D is possibly TRBD1 (6 bases). The CDR3 contains 13 residues. Germline-derived CDR1 and CDR2 are SSHAT and FNYEAQ (reference sequence). Trimming pared 2 bases from V and 8 bases from J, leaving 10 bases between. The CDR3 is CASSLQGSDEQFF. The CDR3 region has the DNA TGTGCCAGCAGCTTACAGGGGAGCGATGAGCAGTTCTTC.

V and J are TRBV9 and TRBJ2-5, with 9 bases identical to TRBD2. The CDR3 loop spans 17 amino acids. From germline, CDR1 is SGDLS and CDR2 YYNGEE. J gave up 5 bases and V 4 bases, and 15 bases lay outside the gene matches. CDR3 coding DNA: TGTGCCAGCAGCCCCTCTCCCCTAGCGGGGTTAAGTGAGACCCAGTACTTC. Translated, it gives CASSPSPLAGLSETQYF.

The chain combines TRBV28 with TRBJ1-4, with a weak D call TRBD1 (6 bases). V lost 4 bases, J lost 3 bases, and 15 bases lay in between. The germline V gene has CDR1 MDHEN and CDR2 SYDVKM. This CDR3 has 16 residues. The CDR3: CASSSQTGSANEKLFF. As DNA, the CDR3 is TGTGCCAGCAGTTCCCAGACAGGTTCGGCTAATGAAAAACTGTTTTTT.

V is TRBV6-1 and J is TRBJ1-2; D is uncertain. From germline, CDR1 is MNHNS and CDR2 SASEGT. The CDR3 contains 15 residues. Trimming left V 2 bases short and J 0 bases short, with 10 bases between. The CDR3 region is CASSELGAANYGYTF. The DNA for the CDR3 is TGTGCCAGCAGTGAATTGGGAGCCGCTAACTATGGCTACACCTTC.

This sequence joins TRBV10-3 and TRBJ2-7; D might be TRBD2 (6 bases). The V and J ends lost 0 bases and 6 bases respectively, with 15 bases between them. Per germline, CDR1 ENHRY and CDR2 SYGVKD. This CDR3 is 15 amino acids long. The CDR3 coding sequence is TGTGCCATCAGTGAGTCCGGAGCGGGCCTCGGCGAGCAGTACTTC. It yields the protein CAISESGAGLGEQYF.

This clone showed up just a few times. V is TRBV6-6 and J is TRBJ1-2, with D unresolved. Germline CDR1 MNHNY, CDR2 SVGAGI (reference sequence). The germline V and J ends were trimmed by 7 bases and 0 bases, with 15 bases remaining between them. The CDR3 sequence is 15 residues long. DNA of the CDR3: TGTGCCAGCACCACCTTTATGAGATCTAACTATGGCTACACCTTC. Translated, it gives CASTTFMRSNYGYTF.

The chain employs TRBV18 and TRBJ2-1; 7 bases fit TRBD2. Germline-derived CDR1 and CDR2 are KGHSH and LQKENI. J lost 0 bases, V lost 3 bases, and 2 bases had no gene match. This CDR3 spans 15 amino acids. For the CDR3, the DNA is TGTGCCAGCTCACCGGGCGGGAGCTCCTACAATGAGCAGTTCTTC. Its translation: CASSPGGSSYNEQFF.

The chain uses TRBV28 and TRBJ1-4; D ambiguous. Germline lookup yields CDR1 MDHEN and CDR2 SYDVKM. The V end was cut by 4 bases, the J end by 8 bases, with 17 bases between. The CDR3 has 15 amino acids. In nucleotides, the CDR3 is TGTGCCAGCAGTTCTGACTCGGGGAGTGGGGAAAAACTGTTTTTT. It encodes CASSSDSGSGEKLFF.

The V and J genes are TRBV7-3 and TRBJ2-1, with D perhaps matching TRBD1 (5 bases). Germline CDR1 and CDR2: SGHTA and FQGTGA. This CDR3 is built from 13 residues. With 3 bases removed from V and 9 bases from J, the gap between germline ends came to 12 bases. The CDR3 sequence is CASSFREPSEQFF. CDR3 DNA: TGTGCCAGCAGCTTCAGGGAACCCAGTGAGCAGTTCTTC.

The V gene is TRBV5-6, the J gene TRBJ1-3, with D perhaps TRBD1 (5 bases). Per the germline V gene, CDR1 is SGHDT and CDR2 is YYEEEE. V was clipped by 0 bases and J by 7 bases, with 8 bases between them. The CDR3 runs 13 residues. The CDR3 DNA reads TGTGCCAGCAGCTTGGACAGGTTGAACACCATATATTTT. It encodes CASSLDRLNTIYF.

The V call is TRBV5-1, the J call TRBJ1-1; 8 positions agree with TRBD1. CDR3 length: 16 amino acids. After removal of 4 bases from V and 3 bases from J, the junction contained 11 bases not matched to a gene. Germline V gene data show CDR1 as SGHRS and CDR2 as YFSETQ. DNA of the CDR3: TGCGCCAGCAGCCCGGTCGGGACAGGCTCTTACACTGAAGCTTTCTTT. Translating gives CASSPVGTGSYTEAFF.

The rearrangement joins TRBV6-1 to TRBJ2-1; TRBD2 aligns across 12 bases. The V gene's germline CDR1 is MNHNS and CDR2 SASEGT. CDR3 length: 15 residues. The trim removed 5 bases at V and 7 bases at J, leaving 6 bases unmatched. CDR3 in amino acids: CASSFLAGGSNEQFF. The CDR3 nucleotides are TGTGCCAGCAGTTTCCTAGCGGGAGGGTCGAATGAGCAGTTCTTC.

The V call is TRBV18, the J call TRBJ2-1; the match to TRBD2 covers 10 bases. The CDR3 runs to 15 residues. V lost 3 bases, J lost 9 bases, and 8 bases stayed unmatched. CDR1 and CDR2 from the germline V gene are KGHSH and LQKENI. This CDR3 reads CASSPLAGELTEQFF. DNA for the CDR3: TGTGCCAGCTCACCCCTAGCGGGAGAACTTACTGAGCAGTTCTTC.